This T cell receptor beta chain originates from a study of blood T cells in healthy people across ages. The authors ran a second PCR of roughly 6 to 12 cycles using a sample-barcoded 5' primer and a J-beta primer mix. In TCRdb, the 5' RACE reads were re-called with MiXCR into one record per CDR3 protein. The sample consists of more than 1,400,000 distinct CDR3 sequences, roughly 40% of them appearing once. V lost 5 bases and J lost 5; bases outside the gene matches: 12. The V gene's germline CDR1 is MNHEY and CDR2 SMNVEV (reference sequence). CDR3 length: 16 amino acids. The clonotype was recovered from a woman aged 18 to 35 in good health. This chain links TRBV27 with TRBJ2-1; TRBD2 matches 7 bases. The specimen sequenced was blood. CDR3 in DNA: TGTGCCAGCAGTCCGTATGAGCTAGCGGTAAACAATGAGCAGTTCTTC. This gives the protein CASSPYELAVNNEQFF.